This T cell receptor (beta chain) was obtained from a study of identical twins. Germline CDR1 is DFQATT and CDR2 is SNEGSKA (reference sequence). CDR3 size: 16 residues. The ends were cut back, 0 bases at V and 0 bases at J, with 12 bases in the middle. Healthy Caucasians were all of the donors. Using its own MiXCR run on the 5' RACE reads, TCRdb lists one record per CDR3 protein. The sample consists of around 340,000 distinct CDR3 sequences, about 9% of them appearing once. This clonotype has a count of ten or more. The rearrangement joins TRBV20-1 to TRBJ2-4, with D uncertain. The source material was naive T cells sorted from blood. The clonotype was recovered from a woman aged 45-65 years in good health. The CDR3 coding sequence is TGCAGTGCTAGAGATACTCCTGCGGTAGCCAAAAACATTCAGTACTTC. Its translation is CSARDTPAVAKNIQYF.